Listed below are T cell receptor beta chains from one sample, sequenced in a study of blood T cell repertoires in COVID-19. Assay: immunoSEQ multiplex PCR; the TCRdb copy retains only in-frame clones and omits some. The sample has tens of thousands of clones, around nine tenths seen once. The sequencing sample was made of peripheral blood. These receptors were obtained from a human donor in a cohort sampled during active COVID-19. CDR3s include the opening cysteine and the closing phenylalanine or tryptophan. D genes are given only for firm matches. Rows give clone size only sometimes, using once, few, many, or a class for an expanded clone.

>TRBJ2-7|TRBD2|TRBV30|-
TGTGCCTGGAGTTGGACGGGAGGGCCAAACGAGCAGTACTTC
CAWSWTGGPNEQYF
>TRBJ1-2|-|TRBV5-5|-
TGTGCCAGCAGCCTCCGGAACTATGGCTACACCTTC
CASSLRNYGYTF
>TRBJ2-5|-|TRBV11-3|-
TGTGCCAGCAGCTTAGTCTCCGGGACCCAGTACTTC
CASSLVSGTQYF
>TRBJ2-1|-|TRBV19|-
TGTGCCAGTAGTAAAAGCGGCAATGAGCAGTTCTTC
CASSKSGNEQFF
>TRBJ1-5|-|TRBV19|-
TGTGCCAGTACTGTCTTGAATAGCAATCGGCCCCAGCATTTT
CASTVLNSNRPQHF
>TRBJ1-5|-|TRBV27|-
TGTGCCAGCAGTTTACAGATCGCCCAGCCCCAGCATTTT
CASSLQIAQPQHF
>TRBJ2-3|-|TRBV30|-
TGTGCCTGGAGTGACCGTCAGGGGAACACAGATACGCAGTATTTT
CAWSDRQGNTDTQYF
>TRBJ1-2|-|TRBV16|-
TGTGCCAGCAGCCAATCGTGGGGGGGGAGCTATGGCTACACCTTC
CASSQSWGGSYGYTF
>TRBJ2-1|TRBD1|TRBV4-1|-
TGCGCCAGCAGCCACCCGCAGGGGGATGAGCAGTTCTTC
CASSHPQGDEQFF
>TRBJ2-4|-|TRBV5-6|-
TGTGCCAGCAGCTTGGGGACATTACTCAAAAACATTCAGTACTTC
CASSLGTLLKNIQYF
>TRBJ2-1|-|TRBV10-2|-
TGCGCCAGCATCGAAGGGGGAGTAAGGTACAATGAGCAGTTCTTC
CASIEGGVRYNEQFF
>TRBJ2-2|-|TRBV9|-
TGTGCCAGCAGCCCCACCGGGAGCCCCACCGGGGAGCTGTTTTTT
CASSPTGSPTGELFF
>TRBJ2-1|-|TRBV21-1|-
TGTGCCAGCAGCAAAGTCCGGGAGGGGCTGAGCTCCTACAATGAGCAGTTCTTC
CASSKVREGLSSYNEQFF
>TRBJ2-5|-|TRBV19|-
TGTGCCAGTAGTATTTCGGCGGGTTCGGAGACCCAGTACTTC
CASSISAGSETQYF
>TRBJ1-3|TRBD1|TRBV19|once
TGTGCCAGTAGTATCCAGACAGGGGGCACCATATATTTT
CASSIQTGGTIYF
>TRBJ1-5|-|TRBV19|-
TGTGCCAGTAGTATGCGGGATAGCAATCAGCCCCAGCATTTT
CASSMRDSNQPQHF
>TRBJ1-2|-|TRBV19|-
TGTGCCAGTAGTATAAACAGCAACTATGGCTACACCTTC
CASSINSNYGYTF
>TRBJ2-5|TRBD2|TRBV5-8|-
TGTGCCAGCAGCCCCGGGACTAGCGGGGGGGCGGGAGAGACCCAGTACTTC
CASSPGTSGGAGETQYF
>TRBJ1-1|-|TRBV10-2|-
TGCGCCAGCAGTGAGATGACAGGGAACACTGAAGCTTTCTTT
CASSEMTGNTEAFF
>TRBJ2-2|-|TRBV19|-
TGTGCCAGTAGTGCTGTCCCGGGGAGCACCGGGGAGCTGTTTTTT
CASSAVPGSTGELFF
>TRBJ2-7|-|TRBV10-3|-
TGTGCCACCTCGGGAGTCCCCTCCTACGAGCAGTACTTC
CATSGVPSYEQYF
>TRBJ1-1|TRBD1|TRBV5-6|-
TGTGCCAGCAGCTTAAGGGGGCACACTGAAGCTTTCTTT
CASSLRGHTEAFF
>TRBJ2-5|-|TRBV3-1/TRBV3-2|-
TGTGCCAGCAGCCAAGGCTCATGGGGAGGCAGCCAAGAGACCCAGTACTTC
CASSQGSWGGSQETQYF